The TCR beta chain under discussion was sequenced for a study of Ad26.COV2.S vaccination and SARS-CoV-2 variants. Study-wide background: Vaccine-arm donor from the placebo-controlled COV1001 Ad26.COV2.S trial. Ad26.COV2.S, an intramuscular injection, was given once or twice 56 days apart.

Libraries were prepared by immunoSEQ multiplex PCR; TCRdb keeps only in-frame clonotypes and omits some of them. The sample holds some 480,000 clones, roughly 85% seen once. Trimming left V 6 bases short and J 7 bases short, with 16 bases between. The CDR3 is 14 residues long. Germline loops: CDR1 MNHEY, CDR2 SMNVEV (reference sequence). The treatment was: around 19 received Ad26.COV2.S at low or high dose, single or two shots; five or six received placebo; per-sample allocation not given. Vaccine and placebo recipients were sampled on day 63 after the first injection. This sequence joins TRBV27 and TRBJ1-5, with D hard to call. This sample comprised peripheral blood, obtained in a trial of Ad26.COV2.S vaccine versus placebo. The TCR was taken from a person aged 18 to 59 who received the Ad26.COV2.S COVID-19 vaccine or a placebo. CDR3 amino acids: CASSRNPSGQPQHF. The DNA for the CDR3 is TGTGCCAGCAGCCGAAACCCGTCGGGGCAGCCCCAGCATTTT.